Each of the 10 T cell receptor beta chains below was sequenced from the same sample in a study of breast tumors, draining lymph nodes, adjacent tissues. Breast cancer patients provided tissue from their axillary draining lymph nodes. TCRdb independently ran MiXCR on the multiplex PCR reads; one entry per CDR3 protein. The repertoire holds 100,000 or so distinct CDR3 sequences, with approximately 21% as singletons. The material sequenced was axillary lymph node tissue. The receptors shown here come from a female donor with breast cancer. Some clones in this sample may be carry-over from other donors' samples.

This clonotype was observed at least ten times. This rearrangement joins TRBV6-2 or TRBV6-3 to TRBJ2-7; 8 nucleotides line up with TRBD2. Trimming at V came to 5 bases and at J to 4 bases, leaving 10 bases not matched to a gene. Germline CDR1 MNHEY, CDR2 SVGEGT. CDR3 length: 15 amino acids. This CDR3 reads CASSHTSGGKYEQYF. The CDR3 DNA sequence: TGTGCCAGCAGTCATACTAGCGGAGGGAAATACGAGCAGTACTTC.

In this sample, this clonotype turned up many times. The chain is built from TRBV30 and TRBJ2-7, with TRBD1 as a possible D gene (6 bases). Trimming removed 0 bases from V and 5 bases from J, with 14 bases in between. CDR3 length: 14 amino acids. Germline V lookup: CDR1 GTSNPN, CDR2 SVGIG (reference sequence). In DNA form, the CDR3 reads TGTGCCTGGAGTGTAATTGCAGGGGCGCACGAGCAGTACTTC. Translating gives CAWSVIAGAHEQYF.

This clonotype was seen at least ten times. The CDR3 sequence: CASSLPGLPPYEQYF. For the CDR3, the DNA is TGTGCCAGCAGCTTGCCGGGCCTGCCACCCTACGAGCAGTACTTC. This chain connects TRBV5-6 to TRBJ2-7, with no clear D. Germline V gene lookup returns CDR1 SGHDT and CDR2 YYEEEE. V was trimmed by 1 base and J by 2 bases, leaving 13 bases between them. CDR3 size: 15 residues.

The sample holds many counts of this clonotype. The V and J genes are TRBV6-1 and TRBJ2-1, with D possibly being TRBD1 (6 bases). V was trimmed by 5 bases and J by 6 bases, leaving 11 bases between them. The CDR3 extends over 13 amino acids. CDR1 and CDR2 from the germline V gene are MNHNS and SASEGT. CDR3 DNA sequence: TGTGCCAGCAGTAAACTAGGGGGCAATGAGCAGTTCTTC. It encodes CASSKLGGNEQFF.

There are many counts of this clonotype. The chain recombines TRBV6-1 with TRBJ2-7, with 8 bases aligning to TRBD2. Germline-derived CDR1 and CDR2 are MNHNS and SASEGT. The CDR3 consists of 13 residues. V lost 7 bases and J lost 3; bases outside the gene matches: 5. CDR3 sequence reads: CASITGRGYEQYF. In DNA, the CDR3 is TGTGCCAGCATAACCGGGAGGGGCTACGAGCAGTACTTC.

There are many counts of this clonotype. This chain uses TRBV5-1 with TRBJ2-7; 7 nucleotides align to TRBD1. The germline gives CDR1 SGHRS, CDR2 YFSETQ. The CDR3 runs 13 residues. The V segment lost 4 bases and the J segment 2 bases; nucleotides outside the gene matches: 3. The DNA of the CDR3 is TGCGCCAGCAGCGAGACAGGGCCCTACGAGCAGTACTTC. It yields the protein CASSETGPYEQYF.

This clonotype came up many times. The chain is built from TRBV9 and TRBJ2-2, with TRBD1 matching 7 bases. CDR3 size: 16 residues. The V gene's germline CDR1 is SGDLS and CDR2 YYNGEE. The trim removed 4 bases at V and 0 bases at J, leaving 6 bases unmatched. The CDR3 coding sequence is TGTGCCAGCAGCCAGGGGGTGTCTCCGAACACCGGGGAGCTGTTTTTT. Its translation: CASSQGVSPNTGELFF.

This clonotype occurred many times. The genes are TRBV20-1 and TRBJ1-2, with a tentative D call TRBD1 (6 bases). Trimming removed 2 bases from V and 5 bases from J, with 12 bases in between. The CDR3 runs to 13 residues. CDR1 is DFQATT and CDR2 is SNEGSKA in the germline V gene (reference sequence). Written as DNA, the CDR3 is TGCAGTGCTAGACCAGGGGCTGGGTATGGCTACACCTTC. Its translation: CSARPGAGYGYTF.

This clonotype showed up many times. The genes are TRBV7-9 and TRBJ1-5; D is uncertain. In germline, CDR1 is SEHNR, CDR2 FQNEAQ (reference sequence). This CDR3 comprises 16 residues. The germline V and J ends were trimmed by 1 base and 0 bases, with 10 bases remaining between them. The CDR3 nucleotides read TGTGCCAGCAGCTTAGGGGCTGGACCTAGCAATCAGCCCCAGCATTTT. Translating gives CASSLGAGPSNQPQHF. Supplemented by reference TRBV7-9 and TRBJ1-5, the full variable domain reads DTGVSQNPRHKITKRGQNVTFRCDPISEHNRLYWYRQTLGQGPEFLTYFQNEAQLEKSRLLSDRFSAERPKGSFSTLEIQRTEQGDSAMYLCASSLGAGPSNQPQHFGDGTRLSIL.

This clonotype showed up many times. The J gene is TRBJ2-2, the V gene TRBV9; D remains unclear. Germline lookup yields CDR1 SGDLS and CDR2 YYNGEE. Trimming cost V 0 bases and J 8 bases, with 5 bases left between them. This CDR3 has 12 residues. CDR3 residues: CASSVVLGELFF. CDR3 nucleotides: TGTGCCAGCAGCGTAGTACTAGGGGAGCTGTTTTTT.